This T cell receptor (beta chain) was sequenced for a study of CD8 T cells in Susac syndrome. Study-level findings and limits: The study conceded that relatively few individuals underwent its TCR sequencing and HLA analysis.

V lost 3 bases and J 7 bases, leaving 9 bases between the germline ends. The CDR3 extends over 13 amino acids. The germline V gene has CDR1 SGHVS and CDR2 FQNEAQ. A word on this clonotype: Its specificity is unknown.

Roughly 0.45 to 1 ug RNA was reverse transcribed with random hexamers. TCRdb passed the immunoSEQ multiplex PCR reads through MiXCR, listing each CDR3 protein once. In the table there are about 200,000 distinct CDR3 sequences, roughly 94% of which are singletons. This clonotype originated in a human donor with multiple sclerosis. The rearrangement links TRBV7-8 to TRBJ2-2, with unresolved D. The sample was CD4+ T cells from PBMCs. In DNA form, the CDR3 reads TGTGCCAGCAGCTTCGATGTAGTCGGGGAGCTGTTTTTT. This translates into CASSFDVVGELFF. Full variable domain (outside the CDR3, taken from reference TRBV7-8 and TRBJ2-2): GAGVSQSPRYKVAKRGQDVALRCDPISGHVSLFWYQQALGQGPEFLTYFQNEAQLDKSGLPSDRFFAERPEGSVSTLKIQRTQQEDSAVYLCASSFDVVGELFFGEGSRLTVL.